Below, 21 T cell receptor beta chains from the same sample are listed, as sequenced in a study of blood T cell repertoires in COVID-19. Profiling relied on immunoSEQ multiplex PCR, and the TCRdb table lists in-frame clones only, not all of them. Of approximately 140,000 clones in the sample, 70% to 85% were seen once. Sequencing used peripheral blood. These TCRs come from a human donor in a cohort sampled during active COVID-19.

The rearrangement joins TRBV11-1 to TRBJ2-1, with 7 bases identical to TRBD1. The J segment lost 5 bases and the V segment lost 5 bases, leaving 9 bases of the junction unmatched. Germline CDR1 SGHAT, CDR2 FQDESV (reference sequence). The CDR3 consists of 15 residues. CDR3 residues: CASSISGQHNNEQFF. The CDR3 nucleotides read TGTGCCAGCAGCATATCGGGACAGCACAACAATGAGCAGTTCTTC.

V and J are TRBV28 and TRBJ2-1; no clear D. Deletions cut 8 bases from V and 4 bases from J, with 6 bases between. Germline CDR1 is MDHEN and CDR2 is SYDVKM. The CDR3 is made up of 11 amino acids. CDR3 loop: CASADYNEQFF. As DNA, the CDR3 is TGTGCCAGCGCGGATTACAATGAGCAGTTCTTC.

This chain joins TRBV7-9 and TRBJ1-1, with D tentatively TRBD1 (5 bases). The V gene's germline CDR1 is SEHNR and CDR2 FQNEAQ (reference sequence). This CDR3 contains 12 residues. Trimming cost V 4 bases and J 7 bases, with 10 bases left between them. The CDR3 sequence: CASSSQESEAFF. The DNA of the CDR3 is TGTGCCAGCAGCTCACAGGAAAGTGAAGCTTTCTTT.

The CDR3 region has the DNA TGTGCCAGCAAAACCGGGACAGTGAAGAACACTGAAGCTTTCTTT. Translation gives CASKTGTVKNTEAFF. The rearrangement joins TRBV6-7 to TRBJ1-1; TRBD1 matches 7 bases. TRBV6-7 is sorted into the ORF group, with uncertain function. CDR3 length equals 15 residues. Germline trimming cut 7 bases from V and 1 base from J; bases unmatched to any gene: 9.

The rearrangement joins TRBV4-3 to TRBJ1-6; D might be TRBD1 (6 bases). The ends were cut back, 0 bases at V and 9 bases at J, with 15 bases in the middle. The CDR3 sequence is 16 residues long. Germline assignment: CDR1 LGHNA and CDR2 YSLEER. The CDR3 region is CASSQDRENRVSPLHF. CDR3 in DNA: TGCGCCAGCAGCCAAGATAGGGAGAACAGGGTTTCACCCCTCCACTTT.

The chain links TRBV6-5 to TRBJ1-6; D not resolved. The germline CDR1 and CDR2 sequences are MNHEY and SVGAGI. The V and J ends lost 5 bases and 11 bases respectively, with 13 bases between them. This CDR3 has 13 amino acids. CDR3 residues: CASSISQLAPLHF. Written as DNA, the CDR3 is TGTGCCAGCAGTATTAGCCAATTAGCACCCCTCCACTTT.

The chain combines TRBV28 with TRBJ1-4; the D is unclear. The CDR3 runs to 12 residues. With 10 bases removed from V and 5 bases from J, the gap between germline ends came to 11 bases. Germline V gene lookup returns CDR1 MDHEN and CDR2 SYDVKM. CDR3 DNA sequence: TGTGCCACCTCAATTCGGAATGAAAAACTGTTTTTT. As protein: CATSIRNEKLFF. The full variable domain, with the rest looked up from reference TRBV28 and TRBJ1-4, is DVKVTQSSRYLVKRTGEKVFLECVQDMDHENMFWYRQDPGLGLRLIYFSYDVKMKEKGDIPEGYSVSREKKERFSLILESASTNQTSMYLCATSIRNEKLFFGSGTQLSVL.

V gene TRBV21-1 combines with J gene TRBJ2-1; the D call of TRBD1 is as the table states it, not checked on the DNA. TRBV21-1 is assigned pseudogene status. The CDR3 runs 14 residues. CDR3 protein: CASSKALLGQGMFF. In DNA, the CDR3 is TGTGCCAGCAGCAAGGCTCTCCTAGGGCAGGGTATGTTCTTC.

The chain carries TRBV6-5 and TRBJ2-7, with a tentative D call TRBD2 (6 bases). The CDR3 has 14 residues. V lost 6 bases and J lost 6, with 18 bases in between. The germline V gene encodes CDR1 MNHEY and CDR2 SVGAGI. The CDR3 is CASRISGTPSEQYF. In nucleotides, the CDR3 is TGTGCCAGCAGGATTTCCGGGACTCCGTCCGAGCAGTACTTC.

The chain employs TRBV7-2 and TRBJ2-5; D possibly corresponds to TRBD2 (5 bases). There are 12 residues in the CDR3. V gave up 5 bases and J gave up 7 bases, with 11 bases separating them. The germline CDR1 and CDR2 sequences are SGHTA and FQGNSA. The DNA for the CDR3 is TGTGCCAGCAGCCGATCAGAGGGGACCCAGTACTTC. It encodes CASSRSEGTQYF.

This clone appeared once. This chain joins TRBV28 and TRBJ1-1; the D gene is possibly TRBD1 (5 bases). The germline V gene has CDR1 MDHEN and CDR2 SYDVKM. The CDR3 is 17 amino acids. Trimming pared 6 bases from V and 0 bases from J, leaving 20 bases between. In nucleotides, the CDR3 is TGTGCCAGCAGCTTAGGCGGGGGGGTGGGGATGAACACTGAAGCTTTCTTT. Protein: CASSLGGGVGMNTEAFF. The full variable domain, with the rest looked up from reference TRBV28 and TRBJ1-1, is DVKVTQSSRYLVKRTGEKVFLECVQDMDHENMFWYRQDPGLGLRLIYFSYDVKMKEKGDIPEGYSVSREKKERFSLILESASTNQTSMYLCASSLGGGVGMNTEAFFGQGTRLTVV.

The V and J genes are TRBV9 and TRBJ2-1; 10 nucleotides align to TRBD1. The germline V gene has CDR1 SGDLS and CDR2 YYNGEE. This CDR3 has 16 residues. Germline trimming cut 2 bases from V and 4 bases from J; bases unmatched to any gene: 6. CDR3 region: CASSVRTGGGYNEQFF. The DNA for the CDR3 is TGTGCCAGCAGCGTTCGGACAGGGGGTGGATACAATGAGCAGTTCTTC.

V and J are TRBV9 and TRBJ1-3; 8 bases fit TRBD1. The CDR3 loop spans 19 amino acids. Germline CDR1 and CDR2: SGDLS and YYNGEE. J gave up 2 bases and V 4 bases, and 17 bases lay outside the gene matches. CDR3 sequence reads: CASSPPGGRGRGTGNTIYF. CDR3 DNA: TGTGCCAGCAGCCCACCAGGGGGCCGGGGGCGCGGAACTGGAAACACCATATATTTT.

The V and J genes are TRBV3-1 (or the pseudogene TRBV3-2) and TRBJ2-7; 14 bases line up with TRBD2. This CDR3 has 18 residues. The junction had 11 bases not matched to a gene; V was cut back by 6 bases and J by 1 base. Germline CDR1 is LGHDT and CDR2 is YNNKEL (reference sequence). CDR3 bases: TGTGCCAGCAGTCTTGGACTAGCGGGGGGCTCTCGGTCCTACGAGCAGTACTTC. This gives the protein CASSLGLAGGSRSYEQYF.

The CDR3 bases are TGCGCCAGCAGCCAACGGACAGGGGGCACAGATACGCAGTATTTT. Protein product: CASSQRTGGTDTQYF. This chain links TRBV4-3 with TRBJ2-3, with 9 nucleotides matching TRBD1. CDR1 and CDR2 (germline): LGHNA, YSLEER. J was trimmed by 1 base and V by 2 bases; bases with no gene match: 1. CDR3 length equals 15 residues.

CDR3 sequence (DNA): TGCAGCTCTATCAATGCAGGGAGGGAGCAGTTCTTC. This codes for CSSINAGREQFF. The chain carries TRBV29-1 and TRBJ2-1; a possible D gene is TRBD2 (6 bases). Germline V gene data show CDR1 as SQVTM and CDR2 as ANQGSEA. This CDR3 region has 12 residues. Trimming stripped 8 bases from V and 10 bases from J, with 18 bases between.

The J gene is TRBJ2-4, the V gene TRBV5-4, with TRBD2 matching 12 bases. The CDR3 consists of 16 residues. The V gene end was trimmed by 3 bases and the J gene end by 4 bases; junction bases not matched to a gene: 5. CDR1 and CDR2 from the germline V gene are SGHNT and YYREEE (reference sequence). Here the CDR3 reads CASSYRLAGEKNIQYF. The CDR3 region has the DNA TGTGCCAGCAGCTACCGACTAGCGGGGGAGAAAAACATTCAGTACTTC. Looking up the rest from reference TRBV5-4 and TRBJ2-4 gives the full variable domain: ETGVTQSPTHLIKTRGQQVTLRCSSQSGHNTVSWYQQALGQGPQFIFQYYREEENGRGNFPPRFSGLQFPNYSSELNVNALELDDSALYLCASSYRLAGEKNIQYFGAGTRLSVL.

This chain uses TRBV21-1 with TRBJ2-2; the table gives TRBD2 as D, unverified against the DNA. TRBV21-1 corresponds to a pseudogene. This CDR3 comprises 12 residues. CDR3 sequence reads: CASSKFRKELFF. DNA of the CDR3: TGTGCCAGCAGCAAATTTAGAAAGGAGCTGTTTTTT.

The genes are TRBV6-5 and TRBJ2-7, with TRBD2 matching over 10 bases. The V and J ends lost 6 bases and 2 bases, in that order; junction bases with no gene match: 7. Germline V gene sequence: CDR1 MNHEY, CDR2 SVGAGI. CDR3 length: 15 residues. CDR3: CASSGSGGAAYEQYF. The CDR3 nucleotides read TGTGCCAGCAGCGGAAGCGGGGGGGCAGCCTACGAGCAGTACTTC.

V usage is TRBV7-2 and J usage is TRBJ1-5; 9 nucleotides agree with TRBD1. V lost 5 bases, J lost 5 bases, and 7 bases stayed unmatched. Germline V gene lookup returns CDR1 SGHTA and CDR2 FQGNSA. CDR3 length equals 15 residues. CDR3 coding DNA: TGTGCCAGCAGCCAGGGGACAGGGTTACATCAGCCCCAGCATTTT. Its protein product is CASSQGTGLHQPQHF.

V usage is TRBV9 and J usage is TRBJ2-5; D is uncertain. V gave up 3 bases and J gave up 1 base, with 13 bases separating them. The CDR3 spans 15 residues. In germline, CDR1 is SGDLS, CDR2 YYNGEE. The CDR3 sequence is CASSASITVQETQYF. The CDR3 nucleotides read TGTGCCAGCAGCGCCTCCATTACTGTCCAAGAGACCCAGTACTTC.